The 14 T cell receptor beta chains below all came from one sample that was sequenced in a study of PD-1 blockade in classical Hodgkin lymphoma. Brentuximab vedotin exposure varied, and every patient relapsed after autologous stem cell transplantation. Generated by immunoSEQ multiplex PCR, the TCRdb table keeps only in-frame clones and is missing some. The sample holds approximately 27,000 clones; more than 75% are singletons and the top ten take nearly 2.5%. The sample consisted of peripheral blood mononuclear cells (PBMCs), taken at baseline. These receptors originate from a human donor with classical Hodgkin lymphoma.

J is TRBJ2-7 and V is TRBV6-5; D is uncertain. Looked up from germline, CDR1 is MNHEY and CDR2 is SVGAGI. The V and J ends lost 0 bases and 5 bases respectively, with 8 bases between them. This CDR3 spans 13 amino acids. As DNA, the CDR3 is TGTGCCAGCAGTTACTCGATTTTGGACGAGCAGTACTTC. Its translation: CASSYSILDEQYF.

This chain connects TRBV10-3 to TRBJ1-2, with D tentatively TRBD1 (6 bases). CDR1 and CDR2 (germline): ENHRY, SYGVKD. There are 14 residues in the CDR3. Trimming removed 7 bases at V and 6 bases at J, with 18 bases between. The CDR3 loop is CAITRTGASDGYTF. Here the CDR3 DNA reads TGTGCCATCACCAGAACGGGGGCATCAGATGGCTACACCTTC.

As regards this clone: At one end the junction does not follow the germline gene, possibly because of a read error. The chain uses TRBV5-1 and TRBJ2-3; the match to TRBD2 covers 9 bases. The CDR3 extends over 14 amino acids. CDR1 and CDR2 (germline): SGHRS, YFSETQ. For the CDR3, the DNA is TGCGCCAGCAGAGCCGGGACTAGCACCGATACGCAGTATTTT. It specifies CASRAGTSTDTQYF.

This chain uses TRBV4-2 with TRBJ1-5; possibly TRBD1 for D (5 bases). V was cut by 0 bases and J by 4 bases, with 7 bases left in between. The germline V gene has CDR1 LGHNA and CDR2 YNFKEQ. The CDR3 totals 14 residues. The CDR3 nucleotides are TGTGCCAGCAGCCAAGATCGGGGGAATCAGCCCCAGCATTTT. As protein: CASSQDRGNQPQHF.

A word on this clone: Other DNA sequences within the sample encode an identical CDR3. The chain is built from TRBV5-6 and TRBJ2-2; 7 positions match TRBD2. Trimming removed 0 bases from V and 1 base from J; junction bases left unmatched: 0. The V gene's germline CDR1 is SGHDT and CDR2 YYEEEE. The CDR3 length is 15 residues. The CDR3 region is CASSLGGGNTGELFF. Here the CDR3 DNA reads TGTGCCAGCAGCTTGGGCGGGGGGAACACCGGGGAGCTGTTTTTT.

V is TRBV2 and J is TRBJ2-5; D might be TRBD2 (5 bases). The germline V gene has CDR1 SNHLY and CDR2 FYNNEI. CDR3 size: 16 residues. The V and J ends lost 6 bases and 2 bases respectively, with 19 bases between them. The CDR3, as DNA: TGTGCCAGCAGGTGGCTAGCTACCGTCGGGCAAGAGACCCAGTACTTC. It is translated as CASRWLATVGQETQYF.

The CDR3 sequence is CASRQTTGFNEKLFF. CDR3 bases: TGTGCCAGCAGGCAAACAACAGGCTTTAATGAAAAACTGTTTTTT. The chain combines TRBV6-5 with TRBJ1-4; a weak D match, TRBD1 (5 bases). Trimming removed 6 bases at V and 4 bases at J, with 15 bases between. Per the germline V gene, CDR1 is MNHEY and CDR2 is SVGAGI. The CDR3 is made up of 15 amino acids.

The chain joins TRBV6-4 to TRBJ2-2, with a possible D match to TRBD1 (5 bases). Germline-derived CDR1 and CDR2 are MRHNA and SNTAGT. The CDR3 runs to 15 residues. Trimming cost V 2 bases and J 4 bases, with 11 bases left between them. CDR3 amino acids: CASSDLGRGTGELFF. The CDR3 nucleotides read TGTGCCAGCAGTGACCTGGGAAGGGGCACCGGGGAGCTGTTTTTT.

CDR3: CASSSGQGASPLHF. In DNA form, the CDR3 reads TGTGCCAGCAGCTCCGGACAGGGGGCTTCCCCCCTCCACTTT. The V gene is TRBV7-9, the J gene TRBJ1-6; TRBD1 agrees at 11 bases. Germline V gene sequence: CDR1 SEHNR, CDR2 FQNEAQ (reference sequence). With 4 bases clipped from V and 13 bases from J, the junction kept 6 bases outside the gene matches. The CDR3 contains 14 residues. Variable domain in full (rest from reference TRBV7-9 and TRBJ1-6): DTGVSQNPRHKITKRGQNVTFRCDPISEHNRLYWYRQTLGQGPEFLTYFQNEAQLEKSRLLSDRFSAERPKGSFSTLEIQRTEQGDSAMYLCASSSGQGASPLHFGNGTRLTVT.

A single count supports this clone. One end of the junction fails to match germline, which may point to a read error. The chain uses TRBV5-6 and TRBJ2-2; D not resolved. Germline V gives CDR1 SGHDT, CDR2 YYEEEE. The CDR3 runs to 12 residues. CDR3 loop: CASSLNAGELFF. CDR3 coding DNA: TGTGCCAGCAGCTTGAACGCCGGGGAGCTGTTTTTT.

The rearrangement links TRBV11-2 to TRBJ2-5; 10 bases are shared with TRBD1. Per germline, CDR1 SGHAT and CDR2 FQNNGV. This CDR3 has 16 amino acids. V lost 0 bases and J lost 5; bases outside the gene matches: 6. In nucleotides, the CDR3 is TGTGCCAGCAGCTTAGACACCGGGACAGGGGTGGAGACCCAGTACTTC. This encodes CASSLDTGTGVETQYF.

V gene TRBV5-5 combines with J gene TRBJ1-1, with no clear D. CDR3 size: 13 residues. CDR1 is SGHKS and CDR2 is YYEKEE in the germline V gene (reference sequence). V shed 4 bases and J shed 1 base, with 8 bases lying between them. CDR3: CASSRDQNTEAFF. In nucleotides, the CDR3 is TGTGCCAGCAGCCGCGACCAGAACACTGAAGCTTTCTTT. Full variable domain (remainder filled in from reference TRBV5-5 and TRBJ1-1): DAGVTQSPTHLIKTRGQQVTLRCSPISGHKSVSWYQQVLGQGPQFIFQYYEKEERGRGNFPDRFSARQFPNYSSELNVNALLLGDSALYLCASSRDQNTEAFFGQGTRLTVV.

J is TRBJ1-1 and V is TRBV5-1, with D possibly matching TRBD1 (6 bases). The length of the CDR3 is 13 residues. The V end was cut by 4 bases, the J end by 3 bases, with 10 bases between. Germline loops: CDR1 SGHRS, CDR2 YFSETQ. This CDR3 reads CASSRGRDTEAFF. The CDR3 nucleotides are TGCGCCAGCAGCCGGGGGCGAGACACTGAAGCTTTCTTT.

The rearrangement uses TRBV6-5 and TRBJ1-5; no clear D. CDR1 is MNHEY and CDR2 is SVGAGI in the germline V gene. Trimming shortened V by 11 bases and J by 0 bases, and 11 bases separated the two germline ends. This CDR3 is 13 amino acids long. The CDR3 protein is CASRQYSNQPQHF. In DNA form, the CDR3 reads TGTGCCTCTCGCCAGTATAGCAATCAGCCCCAGCATTTT.